One sample yielded the 10 T cell receptor beta chains listed below, sequenced in a study of blood T cell repertoires in COVID-19. Some clones are missing from TCRdb's copy, which holds only in-frame ones; the method was immunoSEQ multiplex PCR. This sample yields fewer than 250,000 clones, of which over 70% are seen a single time; 8% to 10% belongs to the top ten. Sequenced sample: peripheral blood. These receptors were collected from a woman in her forties or fifties with acute or convalescent COVID-19.

The gene calls are TRBV7-2 and TRBJ2-3; D is unclear. The CDR3 has 13 residues. Trimming removed 0 bases from V and 4 bases from J, with 5 bases in between. Germline V gene lookup returns CDR1 SGHTA and CDR2 FQGNSA. For the CDR3, the DNA is TGTGCCAGCAGCTTAGCTAGCTCAGATACGCAGTATTTT. This translates into CASSLASSDTQYF.

J is TRBJ2-5 and V is TRBV3-1 (or the pseudogene TRBV3-2), with 8 bases matching TRBD2. The junction had 7 bases not matched to a gene; V was cut back by 0 bases and J by 4 bases. Germline-derived CDR1 and CDR2 are LGHDT and YNNKEL (reference sequence). CDR3 length: 16 residues. The CDR3: CASSQDMGAGGETQYF. Written as DNA, the CDR3 is TGTGCCAGCAGCCAAGATATGGGCGCGGGGGGAGAGACCCAGTACTTC.

V is TRBV27 and J is TRBJ1-6; D possibly corresponds to TRBD1 (6 bases). The V gene lost 5 bases and the J gene lost 10 bases, with 18 bases spanning the gap. The germline V gene has CDR1 MNHEY and CDR2 SMNVEV (reference sequence). The CDR3 runs 15 residues. As DNA, the CDR3 is TGTGCCAGCAGTAATAACAGGGACCGTGGATCACCCCTCCACTTT. Residues: CASSNNRDRGSPLHF.

The chain links TRBV5-1 to TRBJ1-4; D unclear. This CDR3 is built from 14 residues. V was cut by 0 bases and J by 6 bases, with 9 bases left in between. Germline V CDR1 and CDR2: SGHRS, YFSETQ. CDR3 residues: CASSLAVEDEKLFF. The CDR3 DNA reads TGCGCCAGCAGCTTGGCCGTCGAGGATGAAAAACTGTTTTTT.

The rearrangement uses TRBV28 and TRBJ2-7, with D maybe TRBD2 (5 bases). The V gene's germline CDR1 is MDHEN and CDR2 SYDVKM. The CDR3 is 15 amino acids. Trimming stripped 6 bases from V and 3 bases from J, with 18 bases between. The CDR3 spells CASSPETGRIYEQYF. DNA for the CDR3: TGTGCCAGCAGCCCGGAGACGGGGAGAATCTACGAGCAGTACTTC.

This clone was observed a handful of times. The chain joins TRBV23-1 to TRBJ2-7; weak D call: TRBD2 (6 bases). TRBV23-1 is reported as an ORF; its role is uncertain. Trimming stripped 4 bases from V and 2 bases from J, with 15 bases between. The CDR3 spans 15 residues. The CDR3 DNA sequence: TGCGCCAGCAGTCCACTAGCCCCTCTAACCTACGAGCAGTACTTC. Amino acids: CASSPLAPLTYEQYF.

The chain carries TRBV5-5 and TRBJ2-7, with TRBD1 matching 7 bases. CDR1 and CDR2 (germline): SGHKS, YYEKEE (reference sequence). V shed 4 bases, J shed 6 bases, and the junction held 13 bases outside the gene matches. The CDR3 has 15 amino acids. Here the CDR3 DNA reads TGTGCCAGCAGCCATTTGACAGGGCTCGTTCGCGAGCAGTACTTC. Protein: CASSHLTGLVREQYF.

The chain links TRBV2 to TRBJ1-2; 10 bases are a match to TRBD1. CDR1 is SNHLY, CDR2 FYNNEI, per germline. Losses at the gene ends were 5 bases for V and 4 bases for J; bases not matched to a gene: 7. The CDR3 sequence is 15 residues long. In nucleotides, the CDR3 is TGTGCCAGCAGTCCTGACAGGGGGCGAAGCTATGGCTACACCTTC. This sequence encodes CASSPDRGRSYGYTF.

The genes are TRBV11-3 and TRBJ2-7, with D possibly TRBD2 on 6 matching bases. Germline-derived CDR1 and CDR2 are SGHNT and YENEEA. The germline V and J ends were trimmed by 4 bases and 2 bases, with 12 bases remaining between them. The CDR3 length is 14 residues. CDR3 nucleotides: TGTGCCAGCAGCTCCGGGACTCCTCCCTACGAGCAGTACTTC. It encodes CASSSGTPPYEQYF. Together with reference TRBV11-3 and TRBJ2-7, the CDR3 gives the full variable domain: EAGVVQSPRYKIIEKKQPVAFWCNPISGHNTLYWYLQNLGQGPELLIRYENEEAVDDSQLPKDRFSAERLKGVDSTLKIQPAELGDSAVYLCASSSGTPPYEQYFGPGTRLTVT.

The V call is TRBV27, the J call TRBJ2-7, with 11 positions matching TRBD1. Per the germline V gene, CDR1 is MNHEY and CDR2 is SMNVEV (reference sequence). J gave up 6 bases and V 6 bases, and 13 bases lay outside the gene matches. The CDR3 extends over 16 amino acids. The CDR3 protein is CASSYTTGQGGGEQYF. CDR3 in DNA: TGTGCCAGCAGCTATACGACGGGACAGGGGGGAGGCGAGCAGTACTTC.